This T cell receptor beta chain was identified during a study of glioma-infiltrating T cells. Study results and limitations: Only very few CDR3 sequences appeared in both tissue and blood. Above-expected tissue-blood divergence occurred in all gliomas, most in low-grade ones.

The iRepertoire nested amplicon-rescue multiplex PCR amplified TCR alpha and beta CDR3s from RNA. One-step reverse transcription and amplification started from approximately 100-400 ng of tissue mRNA or PBMC total RNA. MiXCR was run by TCRdb on the multiplex PCR reads, yielding one entry per CDR3 protein. The data contain approximately 110,000 distinct CDR3 sequences, 20% to 30% of them seen just once; the ten biggest clones take up about a third. Germline CDR1 SGHTA, CDR2 FQGNSA. The CDR3 spans 12 residues. With 8 bases removed from V and 1 base from J, the gap between germline ends came to 8 bases. To note about this clonotype: Its antigen is undetermined.

The sequencing sample was made of glioma tissue, nonneoplastic brain tissue, or PBMCs (not recorded which). The sequence came from a human donor with low-grade glioma or glioblastoma, undergoing nonglioma brain surgery, or in good health (not recorded which). V is TRBV7-2 and J is TRBJ1-1; D remains unclear. CDR3 sequence: CASLRRNTEAFF. In DNA form, the CDR3 reads TGTGCCAGCTTAAGAAGGAACACTGAAGCTTTCTTT.